This T cell receptor beta chain was captured in a study of CD8 T cells in Susac syndrome. Study at large: Treatment at blood withdrawal was none, corticosteroids, or intravenous immunoglobulin alone in Susac syndrome patients.

RNA totalling about 0.45 to 1 ug underwent reverse transcription with random hexamers. TCRdb reanalysed the immunoSEQ multiplex PCR reads using MiXCR and keeps one entry per CDR3 protein. The sample has 160,000 or so distinct CDR3 sequences, 85% to 95% seen once. Germline V gives CDR1 LGHNA, CDR2 YSLEER. CDR3 size: 16 residues. The germline V and J ends were trimmed by 0 bases and 7 bases, with 13 bases remaining between them. The rearrangement joins TRBV4-3 to TRBJ1-6; TRBD1 is a possible D gene (5 bases). The clonotype was recovered from a human donor with Susac syndrome. The sequenced sample was CD4+ T cells from PBMCs. The CDR3 DNA follows: TGCGCCAGCAGCCAAGATCTTCAGGGACTCAATTCACCCCTCCACTTT. Translation gives CASSQDLQGLNSPLHF.